This T cell receptor (beta chain) was documented in a study of cytomegalovirus exposure and HLA in healthy donors. About the study: Early release data held 75 million to 100 million unique TCRs from HLA-typed donors.

Study-wide results and caveats: Upon later analysis, TCR association rates were observed to vary by HLA locus, being highest for DRB1 and lowest for HLA-C.

Points on this clone: The antigen remains unidentified.

The CDR3 runs to 17 residues. Per the germline V gene, CDR1 is SEHNR and CDR2 is FQNEAQ (reference sequence). The ends lost 5 bases at V and 4 bases at J; junction bases unmatched: 7. Both 60 Vbeta primers and 13 Jbeta primers went into the PCR. Original data processing: Later analysis identified some 80 million unique TCR beta chains, 9 million to 12 million shared. TCRdb keeps only in-frame clones here, not all; method: immunoSEQ multiplex PCR. Clone size and V and J calls were adopted from that table, with D and trimming inferred from the DNA. The table has more than 85,000 clones, 76% seen once. The V and J genes are TRBV7-9 and TRBJ2-2, with 13 bases identical to TRBD2. The receptor's source is a man between 35 and 55 years old in good health and CMV-seropositive. Sequences were obtained from PBMCs. CDR3 loop: CASSLSLAGGRTGELFF. The CDR3, as DNA: TGTGCCAGCAGCCTGTCACTAGCGGGAGGGCGCACCGGGGAGCTGTTTTTT.